This T cell receptor (beta chain) was captured by sequencing in a study of T cells after posttransplantation cyclophosphamide. Findings and caveats of the study: Recipient CMV seropositivity and CMV reactivation strongly tracked TRB clonality. Later post-transplant blood repertoires were often dominated by donor CD8+ memory clones. TRB overlap between skin or GI tissue T cells and blood was limited.

The germline CDR1 and CDR2 sequences are MNHNY and SVGAGI (reference sequence). V lost 7 bases and J lost 1, with 7 bases in between. The CDR3 is made up of 12 amino acids. This table comes from immunoSEQ multiplex PCR, and its TCRdb copy is limited to in-frame clones, with some not included. The profile shows 17,000 or so clones, almost 95% of them singletons. Concerning this clone: Its target is not known.

Cyclophosphamide on days +3 and +4 followed busulfan-fludarabine conditioning and a marrow graft. V and J are TRBV6-6 and TRBJ1-1; a possible D gene is TRBD1 (5 bases). Sequenced here: CD4+ T cells sorted from blood, sampled after allogeneic stem cell transplant with posttransplant cyclophosphamide. The clonotype was recovered from a male patient aged 60 to 75 who received an allogeneic stem cell transplant from a related donor and was CMV-positive. A subset of T cells may come from the graft donor. The CDR3 nucleotides read TGTGCCAGCACCGGACAGAACACTGAAGCTTTCTTT. It specifies CASTGQNTEAFF.